Listed here are 17 T cell receptor beta chains from one sample, sequenced in a study of T cells expressing NK-cell markers. One entry per CDR3 protein, without DNA, is what TCRdb gives after re-calling the 5' RACE reads. The sample features under 600,000 distinct CDR3 sequences, with almost 1.5% in its top ten. The sample comprised blood T cells: a sorted CD56 or NKG2C T cell subset, CD4+ or CD8+ T cells, or bulk PBMC T cells (not recorded which). The receptors shown here come from a woman in her forties or fifties in good health.

The chain has TRBV24-1 and TRBJ2-1. The CDR3 consists of 14 residues. Per germline, CDR1 KGHDR and CDR2 SFDVKD. The CDR3 protein is CATRAGFPWNEQFF.

The chain uses TRBV29-1 and TRBJ2-7; there is no DNA to check the TCRdb D call of TRBD2. This CDR3 region has 14 residues. Per germline, CDR1 SQVTM and CDR2 ANQGSEA. CDR3 sequence reads: CSVSTSLATYEQYF.

The rearrangement joins TRBV20-1 to TRBJ2-7; no DNA is available, so the TRBD1 call from TCRdb remains unchecked. The CDR3 contains 14 residues. Germline V gene data show CDR1 as DFQATT and CDR2 as SNEGSKA (reference sequence). CDR3 residues: CSARPWGSPGEQYF.

The chain couples TRBV20-1 to TRBJ2-2; TCRdb calls TRBD1, which cannot be checked without DNA. This CDR3 region has 15 residues. The germline gives CDR1 DFQATT, CDR2 SNEGSKA (reference sequence). This CDR3 reads CSARSGTGFVGELFF.

V and J are TRBV9 and TRBJ2-7; the TRBD1 assignment by TCRdb is unverifiable without DNA. CDR1 is SGDLS and CDR2 is YYNGEE in the germline V gene. CDR3 length: 14 residues. The CDR3 loop reads CASSVGGRNYEQYF.

V gene TRBV12-3 or TRBV12-4 combines with J gene TRBJ2-3; lacking DNA, the TRBD2 call made by TCRdb goes unchecked. The CDR3 is 14 amino acids. CDR3 in amino acids: CASSLRERADTQYF.

The J gene is TRBJ1-1, the V gene TRBV27. The CDR3 extends over 12 amino acids. Germline CDR1 MNHEY, CDR2 SMNVEV (reference sequence). The CDR3 sequence: CASSNQRSGAFF.

This rearrangement joins TRBV29-1 to TRBJ2-2; absent DNA, TCRdb's TRBD2 call cannot be checked. The germline V gene encodes CDR1 SQVTM and CDR2 ANQGSEA. CDR3 length equals 16 residues. The CDR3 loop reads CSVGGLAGPNTGELFF.

CDR3 protein: CASSPGLAGLGVAKNIQYF. The rearrangement uses TRBV12-3 or TRBV12-4 and TRBJ2-4; TCRdb lists TRBD2, though no DNA is available to test this call. The CDR3 consists of 19 residues.

The rearrangement links TRBV2 to TRBJ2-3; lacking DNA, the TRBD2 call made by TCRdb goes unchecked. The V gene's germline CDR1 is SNHLY and CDR2 FYNNEI. There are 16 residues in the CDR3. CDR3 region: CASSPSGLLGGDTQYF.

The chain links TRBV7-9 to TRBJ1-2; checking the TCRdb D call of TRBD1 is not possible without DNA. Germline V gene lookup returns CDR1 SEHNR and CDR2 FQNEAQ (reference sequence). The CDR3 totals 14 residues. This CDR3 is CASSFVRQNYGYTF. Drawing the rest from reference TRBV7-9 and TRBJ1-2, the complete variable domain is DTGVSQNPRHKITKRGQNVTFRCDPISEHNRLYWYRQTLGQGPEFLTYFQNEAQLEKSRLLSDRFSAERPKGSFSTLEIQRTEQGDSAMYLCASSFVRQNYGYTFGSGTRLTVV.

The chain combines TRBV5-6 with TRBJ1-5; the TCRdb D gene call, TRBD1, has no DNA to confirm it. Germline V gene lookup returns CDR1 SGHDT and CDR2 YYEEEE. This CDR3 region has 14 residues. The CDR3 spells CASSSRTANQPQHF.

The chain recombines TRBV12-3 or TRBV12-4 with TRBJ2-3; there is no DNA to check the TCRdb D call of TRBD2. The CDR3 is 17 amino acids. The CDR3 is CASSLIGSSVPTDTQYF.

This sequence joins TRBV12-3 or TRBV12-4 and TRBJ2-2; TCRdb's D call, TRBD2, is unchecked because there is no DNA. The CDR3 is 13 amino acids. The CDR3 is CATLPSGGGELFF.

The gene calls are TRBV12-5 and TRBJ2-3. This CDR3 is 13 amino acids long. From germline, CDR1 is LGHNT and CDR2 FRNRAP. CDR3 residues: CASGWLGTDTQYF.

This chain joins TRBV27 and TRBJ1-1; TCRdb names TRBD1, which stays unverified in the absence of DNA. The germline V gene encodes CDR1 MNHEY and CDR2 SMNVEV (reference sequence). The CDR3 loop spans 11 amino acids. CDR3 protein: CASSWEGKAFF.

This chain links TRBV6-5 with TRBJ1-6; TCRdb's assignment of TRBD1 cannot be checked, as there is no DNA. This CDR3 spans 13 amino acids. CDR1 and CDR2 (germline): MNHEY, SVGAGI. CDR3 protein: CASRGTGNSPLHF.